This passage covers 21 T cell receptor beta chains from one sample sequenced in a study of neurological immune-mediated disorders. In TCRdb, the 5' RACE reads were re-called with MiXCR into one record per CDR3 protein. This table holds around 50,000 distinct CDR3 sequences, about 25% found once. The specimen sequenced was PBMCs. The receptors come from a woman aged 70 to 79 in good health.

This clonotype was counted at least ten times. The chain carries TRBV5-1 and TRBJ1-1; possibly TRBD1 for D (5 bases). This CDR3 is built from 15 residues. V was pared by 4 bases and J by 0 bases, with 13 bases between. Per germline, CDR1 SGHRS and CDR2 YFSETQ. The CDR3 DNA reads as TGCGCCAGCAGCCCCGAGACAGCTTTGAACACTGAAGCTTTCTTT. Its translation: CASSPETALNTEAFF.

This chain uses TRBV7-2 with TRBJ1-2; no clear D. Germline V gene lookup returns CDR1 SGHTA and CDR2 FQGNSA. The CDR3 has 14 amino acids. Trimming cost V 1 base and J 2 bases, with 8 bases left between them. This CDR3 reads CASSLVGQNYGYTF. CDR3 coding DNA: TGTGCCAGCAGCTTAGTAGGTCAGAACTATGGCTACACCTTC.

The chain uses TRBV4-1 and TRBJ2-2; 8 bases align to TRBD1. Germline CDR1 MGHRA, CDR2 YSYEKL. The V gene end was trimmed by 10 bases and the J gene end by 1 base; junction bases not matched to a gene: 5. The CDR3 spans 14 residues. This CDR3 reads CATSDRGNTGELFF. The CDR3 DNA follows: TGCGCCACCTCTGACAGGGGGAACACCGGGGAGCTGTTTTTT.

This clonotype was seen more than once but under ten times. The CDR3 DNA reads TGCGCCAGCAGCCAAGATCGCGGGAAAGAGCAGTTCTTC. The encoded protein is CASSQDRGKEQFF. The chain combines TRBV4-1 with TRBJ2-1; maybe TRBD2 (6 bases). The CDR3 is 13 amino acids. CDR1 and CDR2 from the germline V gene are MGHRA and YSYEKL. V was clipped by 0 bases and J by 10 bases, with 10 bases between them.

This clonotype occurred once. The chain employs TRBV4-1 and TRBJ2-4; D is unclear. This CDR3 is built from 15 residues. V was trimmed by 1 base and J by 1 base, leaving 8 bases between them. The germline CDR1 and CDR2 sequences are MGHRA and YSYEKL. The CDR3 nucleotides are TGCGCCAGCAGCCAAGGACCACCGGCCAAAAACATTCAGTACTTC. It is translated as CASSQGPPAKNIQYF.

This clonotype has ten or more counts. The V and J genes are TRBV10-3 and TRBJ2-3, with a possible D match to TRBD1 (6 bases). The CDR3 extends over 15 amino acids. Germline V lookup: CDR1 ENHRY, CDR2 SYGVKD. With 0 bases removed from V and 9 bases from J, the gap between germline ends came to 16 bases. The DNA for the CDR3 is TGTGCCATCAGTGAGTCGCGCCTGACAGGACGGACGCAGTATTTT. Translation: CAISESRLTGRTQYF.

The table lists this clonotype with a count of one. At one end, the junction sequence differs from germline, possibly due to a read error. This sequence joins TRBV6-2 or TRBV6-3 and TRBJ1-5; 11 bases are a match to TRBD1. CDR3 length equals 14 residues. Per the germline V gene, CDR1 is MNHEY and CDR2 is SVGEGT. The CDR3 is CVSRRTGGLQPQHF. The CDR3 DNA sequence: TGTGTCAGCAGACGGACAGGGGGCCTTCAGCCCCAGCATTTT.

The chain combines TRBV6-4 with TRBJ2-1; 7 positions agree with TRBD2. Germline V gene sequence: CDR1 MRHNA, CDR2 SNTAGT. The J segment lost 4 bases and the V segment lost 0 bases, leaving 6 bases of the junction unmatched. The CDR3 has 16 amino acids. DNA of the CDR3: TGTGCCAGCAGTGACTCAAGCGGGACCTATTACAATGAGCAGTTCTTC. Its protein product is CASSDSSGTYYNEQFF.

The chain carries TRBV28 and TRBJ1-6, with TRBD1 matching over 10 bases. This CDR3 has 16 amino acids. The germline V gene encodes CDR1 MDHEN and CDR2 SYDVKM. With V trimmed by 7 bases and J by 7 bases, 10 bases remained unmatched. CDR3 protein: CASNPGGGQGNSPLHF. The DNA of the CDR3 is TGTGCCAGCAATCCCGGCGGGGGACAGGGGAATTCACCCCTCCACTTT.

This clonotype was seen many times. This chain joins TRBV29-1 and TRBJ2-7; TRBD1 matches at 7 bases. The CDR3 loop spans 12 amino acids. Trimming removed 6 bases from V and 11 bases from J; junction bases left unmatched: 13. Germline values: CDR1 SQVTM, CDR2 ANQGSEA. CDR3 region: CSVARDSEIKYF. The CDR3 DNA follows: TGCAGCGTCGCCAGGGACAGCGAGATTAAGTACTTC.

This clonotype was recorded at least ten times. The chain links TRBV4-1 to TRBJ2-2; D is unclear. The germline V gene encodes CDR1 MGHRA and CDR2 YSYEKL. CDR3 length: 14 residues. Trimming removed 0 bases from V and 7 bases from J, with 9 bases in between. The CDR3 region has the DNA TGCGCCAGCAGCCAAGATAATAGGGTCGGGGAGCTGTTTTTT. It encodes CASSQDNRVGELFF.

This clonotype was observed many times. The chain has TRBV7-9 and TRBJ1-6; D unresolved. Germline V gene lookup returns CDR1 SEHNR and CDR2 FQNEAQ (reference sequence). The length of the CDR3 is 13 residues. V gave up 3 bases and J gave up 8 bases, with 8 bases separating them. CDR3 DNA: TGTGCCAGCAGCTTCGGCCCGGATTCACCCCTCCACTTT. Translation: CASSFGPDSPLHF.

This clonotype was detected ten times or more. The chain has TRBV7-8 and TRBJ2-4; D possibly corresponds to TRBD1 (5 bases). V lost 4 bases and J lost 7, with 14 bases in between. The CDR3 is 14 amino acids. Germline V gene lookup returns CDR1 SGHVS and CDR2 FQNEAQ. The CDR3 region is CASSSLRAGNIQYF. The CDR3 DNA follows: TGTGCCAGCAGCTCTCTACGGGCAGGGAACATTCAGTACTTC.

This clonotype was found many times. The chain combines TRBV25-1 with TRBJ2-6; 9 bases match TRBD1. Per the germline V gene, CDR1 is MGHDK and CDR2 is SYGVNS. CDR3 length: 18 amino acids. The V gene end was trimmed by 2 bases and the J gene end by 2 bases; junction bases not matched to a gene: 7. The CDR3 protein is CASSERGTGIPGANVLTF. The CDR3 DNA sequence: TGTGCCAGCAGTGAAAGGGGGACAGGGATCCCTGGGGCCAACGTCCTGACTTTC.

The CDR3 here is CASSGQGLGANVLTF. CDR3 nucleotides: TGTGCCAGCAGTGGGCAGGGTCTTGGGGCCAACGTCCTGACTTTC. The chain employs TRBV2 and TRBJ2-6; maybe TRBD1 (5 bases). Germline values: CDR1 SNHLY, CDR2 FYNNEI. The CDR3 extends over 15 amino acids. The ends were cut back, 4 bases at V and 3 bases at J, with 10 bases in the middle.

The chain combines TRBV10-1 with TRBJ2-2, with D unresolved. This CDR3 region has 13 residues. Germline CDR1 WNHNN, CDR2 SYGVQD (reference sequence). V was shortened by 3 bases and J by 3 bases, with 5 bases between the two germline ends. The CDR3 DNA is TGCGCCAGCAGTGAAATACACACCGGGGAGCTGTTTTTT. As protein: CASSEIHTGELFF.

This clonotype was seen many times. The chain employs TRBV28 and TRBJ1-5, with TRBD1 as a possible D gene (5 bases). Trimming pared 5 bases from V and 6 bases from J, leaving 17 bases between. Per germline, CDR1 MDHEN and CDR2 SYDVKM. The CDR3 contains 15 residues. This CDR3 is CASSRRQIVGQPQHF. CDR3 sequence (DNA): TGTGCCAGCAGTCGACGACAGATTGTTGGTCAGCCCCAGCATTTT.

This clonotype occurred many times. The CDR3 DNA follows: TGTGCCAGCAGCCGTTACAATGAGCAGTTCTTC. Translated: CASSRYNEQFF. This rearrangement joins TRBV7-2 to TRBJ2-1; no reliable D call. In germline, CDR1 is SGHTA, CDR2 FQGNSA. CDR3 length: 11 amino acids. The V and J ends lost 5 bases and 4 bases respectively, with 3 bases between them.

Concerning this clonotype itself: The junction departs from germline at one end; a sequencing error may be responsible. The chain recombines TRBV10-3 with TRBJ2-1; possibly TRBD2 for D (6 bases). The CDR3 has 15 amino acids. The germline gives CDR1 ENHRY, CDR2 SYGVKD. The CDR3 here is CSISEGMRDDNEQFF. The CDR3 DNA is TGCTCCATCAGTGAGGGTATGCGGGACGACAATGAGCAGTTCTTC.

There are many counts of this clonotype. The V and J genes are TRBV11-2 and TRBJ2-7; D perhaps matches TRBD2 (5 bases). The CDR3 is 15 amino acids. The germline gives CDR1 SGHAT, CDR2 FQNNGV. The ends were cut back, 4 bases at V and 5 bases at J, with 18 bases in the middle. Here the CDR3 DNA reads TGTGCCAGCAGCTCCAGGACTGTAGGGTTCGACGAGCAGTACTTC. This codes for CASSSRTVGFDEQYF.

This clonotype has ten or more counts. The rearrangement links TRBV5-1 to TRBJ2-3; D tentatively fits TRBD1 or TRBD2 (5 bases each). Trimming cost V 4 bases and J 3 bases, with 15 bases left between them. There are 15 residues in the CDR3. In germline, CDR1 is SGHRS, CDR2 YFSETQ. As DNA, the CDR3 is TGCGCCAGCAGCACCGGGGCCAGCGGAACAGATACGCAGTATTTT. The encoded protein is CASSTGASGTDTQYF. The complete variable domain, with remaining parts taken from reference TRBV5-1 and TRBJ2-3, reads KAGVTQTPRYLIKTRGQQVTLSCSPISGHRSVSWYQQTPGQGLQFLFEYFSETQRNKGNFPGRFSGRQFSNSRSEMNVSTLELGDSALYLCASSTGASGTDTQYFGPGTRLTVL.